This T cell receptor beta chain was documented in a study of blood T cell repertoires in COVID-19. In the study overall: Cohort 3 recovered donors had two negative PCRs, clearance, or symptom resolution. T cells, B-cell-depleted T cells, or PBMCs provided the cDNA or gDNA that served as material.

In the source study's methods: The authors estimated nucleated cell counts from reference gene primer amplification. The data were produced by immunoSEQ multiplex PCR, yet TCRdb's version contains in-frame clones alone and is incomplete. Clone size and V and J calls were adopted from that table, with D and trimming inferred from the DNA. The sample consists of some 160,000 clones, 79% of them appearing once. Germline V gene lookup returns CDR1 SNHLY and CDR2 FYNNEI. This CDR3 has 14 amino acids. Trimming removed 6 bases at V and 3 bases at J, with 11 bases between. Participants were placed into cohorts based on the clinical history they reported.

The chain recombines TRBV2 with TRBJ1-4, with D tentatively TRBD1 (6 bases). The clonotype was recovered from a woman in her 70s in a cohort exposed to, infected with or recovered from COVID-19 (not recorded which). Input material: PBMCs or T cells enriched from blood (not recorded which). The CDR3 DNA follows: TGTGCCAGCAGCACAGGGCCTGCTAATGAAAAACTGTTTTTT. This translates into CASSTGPANEKLFF.